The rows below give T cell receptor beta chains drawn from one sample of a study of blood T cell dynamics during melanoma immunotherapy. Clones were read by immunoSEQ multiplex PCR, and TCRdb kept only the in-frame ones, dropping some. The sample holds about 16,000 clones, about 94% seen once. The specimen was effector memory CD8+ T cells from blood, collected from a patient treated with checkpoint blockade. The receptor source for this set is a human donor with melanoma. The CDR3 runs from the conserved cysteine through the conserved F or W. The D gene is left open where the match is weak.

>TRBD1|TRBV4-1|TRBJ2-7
CASSQEGPGGIYEQYF
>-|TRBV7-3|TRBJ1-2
CASREGLGYTF
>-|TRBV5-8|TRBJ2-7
CASREVWYEQYF
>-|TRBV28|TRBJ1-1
CASSLIGDTEAFF
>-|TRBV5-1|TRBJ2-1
CATRGGGFSSEQFF
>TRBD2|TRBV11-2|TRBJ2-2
CASSLELAGDTGELFF
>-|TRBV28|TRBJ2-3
CASSLMSGRDGTDTQYF
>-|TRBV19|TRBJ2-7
CASSILQGTEQYF
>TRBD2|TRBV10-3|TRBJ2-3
CAISESIGTSESTDTQYF
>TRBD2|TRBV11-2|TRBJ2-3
CASSFSGSGTDTQYF
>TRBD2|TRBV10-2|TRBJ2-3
CASSKGPGREDDTQYF
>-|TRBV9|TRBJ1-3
CASSPTELRNTIYF
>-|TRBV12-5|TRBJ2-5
CASSTGAVGETQYF
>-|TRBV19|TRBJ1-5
CASSIVGTTVSNQPQHF
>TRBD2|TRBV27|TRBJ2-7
CASSLNGRYEQYF
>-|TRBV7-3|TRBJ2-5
CASSLSGVNPETQYF
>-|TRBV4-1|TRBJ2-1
CASSQDPQGGAYNEQFF
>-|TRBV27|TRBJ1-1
CASSFGDNSEAFF
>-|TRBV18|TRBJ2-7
CASSDSYEQYF
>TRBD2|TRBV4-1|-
CASSRGGSYEQYF
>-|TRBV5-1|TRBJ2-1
CASTGPGRSSYNEQFF
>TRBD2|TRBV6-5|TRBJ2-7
CASSVSGETYEQYF
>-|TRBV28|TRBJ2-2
CASSLSASPGELFF
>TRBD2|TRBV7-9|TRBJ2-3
CASSLNPRLAIDTQYF
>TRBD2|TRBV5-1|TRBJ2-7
CASSLEAGRFYEQYF
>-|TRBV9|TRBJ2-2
CASVQSPSANTGELFF
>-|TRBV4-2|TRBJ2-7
CASSQAEFLEQYF
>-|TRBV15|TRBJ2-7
CATSSDRSFSYEQYF
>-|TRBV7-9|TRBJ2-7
CASSPRQGGHYEQYF
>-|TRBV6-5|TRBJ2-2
CASSGSGELFF
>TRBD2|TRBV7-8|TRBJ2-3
CASSKKVAGHSTDTQYF
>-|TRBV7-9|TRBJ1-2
CASSLTGTSYGYTF
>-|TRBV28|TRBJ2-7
CASSQILEAYEQYF
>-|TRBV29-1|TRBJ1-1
CSVNREGSEAFF
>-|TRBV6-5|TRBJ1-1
CASSYDSLNTEAFF
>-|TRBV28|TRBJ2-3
CASNKRASFYTDTQYF
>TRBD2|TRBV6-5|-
CASSFLTSGTYEQYF
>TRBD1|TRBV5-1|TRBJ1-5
CASSLEGAPNQPQHF
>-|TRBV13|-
CASSPGLGITYEQYF
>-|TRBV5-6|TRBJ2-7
CASSSQGEPLISYEQYF
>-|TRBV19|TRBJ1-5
CASSIVRGDQPQHF
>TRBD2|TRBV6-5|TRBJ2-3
CASSYELAGRTDTQYF
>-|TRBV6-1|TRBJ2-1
CASSELGDKNEQFF
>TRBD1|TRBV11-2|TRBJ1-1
CASSHPTGGTEAFF
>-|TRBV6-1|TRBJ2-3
CASSELPGPKTDTQYF
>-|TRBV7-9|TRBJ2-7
CASSLGGLPTHEQYF
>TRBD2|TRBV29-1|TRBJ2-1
CSVEGVAGASYNEQFF
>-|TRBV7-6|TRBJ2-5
CASSPWSGLGETQYF
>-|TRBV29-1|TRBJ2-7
CSVHSGGPHYEQYF
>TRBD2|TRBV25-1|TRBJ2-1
CASTTGTSGDNEQFF
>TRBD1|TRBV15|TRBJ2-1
CATSPDRNNEQFF
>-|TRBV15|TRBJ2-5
CATSGPSMETQYF